The clone carrying this T cell receptor (beta chain) has a handful of counts. The antigen is not known. This sample is part of a study of memory B cells and T cells in multiple sclerosis. The study's findings and limits: Shared clonotype counts depended on differing compartment clone-set sizes and were normalized.

Separate sequencing covered autoproliferating (CFSE-dim) and non-proliferating (CFSE-high) T cells from stimulus-free culture. Fewer than 55 million CFSE-labeled PBMCs were cultured less than eight days unstimulated, then replicate wells were pooled. CFSE at about 0.5 uM labeled the PBMCs, which were then cultured unstimulated. Assay used: immunoSEQ multiplex PCR; TCRdb lists only in-frame clones, some missing. The sample comprises around 50,000 clones, roughly 80% of which are singletons, and roughly 1% rests with the top ten. Deletions cut 7 bases from V and 8 bases from J, with 23 bases between. Per germline, CDR1 MNHEY and CDR2 SVGAGI. The CDR3 length is 15 residues.

The J gene is TRBJ1-1, the V gene TRBV6-5; perhaps TRBD1 as D (5 bases). The TCR originated in a human donor with multiple sclerosis. The sequencing input was PBMCs from blood kept in culture. The CDR3 DNA is TGTGCCAGCACCGAGAGGGGTTTAGGAGGGAGAGAAGCTTTCTTT. Its translation: CASTERGLGGREAFF.